This TCR beta chain was sequenced during a study of cytomegalovirus exposure and HLA in healthy donors (TCRdb year 2017). Regarding the study in general: According to an earlier analysis of around 600 of the donors, roughly 180 million T cells yielded over 90 million unique TCR beta sequences and 276 Gb of sequence data. Five DR-DQ haplotypes were handled as single units for association and clustering, since linkage in the cohort was strong. Every repertoire in the discovery cohort had been generated on one and the same sequencing platform. HLA typing covered class I and class II loci at four-digit resolution. To decide whether each TCR beta V gene segment behaved as functional or pseudogenic, an earlier analysis of approximately 600 of the donors relied on high-throughput TCR beta sequencing. To predict cytomegalovirus infection status, the study brought together high-throughput TCR immunosequencing, statistical association of individual TCRs with disease status, and machine learning. Donor age, sex, ethnicity and CMV serostatus were compiled alongside the repertoire data. Of the roughly 400 genotyped donors, less than 85% were placed in the genetic ancestry cluster associated with self-reported Caucasian donors. A later analysis re-examined previously published TCR beta repertoires from just over 650 donors and added high-resolution HLA genotyping to investigate patterns of TCR occurrence. The aim of the study was to test whether cataloging public T cell receptors could identify signatures of past pathogen exposure. Among some 400 genotyped donors of the cohort, an average of about 220,000 unique TCR beta nucleotide sequences was sequenced per donor, of which approximately 18% were non-productive. A later genetic analysis used genome-wide SNP genotypes for about 60% of the roughly 700 donors, treating that subset as a discovery cohort. The later analysis used no new phenotypic data to find candidate immune exposures, relying instead on TCR beta sequences and their occurrence across donors. An early release that covered approximately 600 HLA-typed donors contained about 300 gigabases of sequencing data and 70 million to 100 million unique TCR sequences. Typing coverage differed by locus: A, B, C, DRB1 and DQB1 were typed in about 620-640 donors, DQA1 in 500 to 550, DPA1 in around 610, and DPB1 in just under 480. The study profiled the T cell repertoires of fewer than 850 subjects by immunosequencing and related them to cytomegalovirus serostatus. Besides the first cohort of more than 650 subjects, a separate validation cohort made up of 120 different subjects was used.

The library was made by the immunoSEQ multiplex PCR assay. A mixture of 60 forward primers for TCR Vbeta segments and 13 reverse primers for TCR Jbeta segments was used in the multiplex PCR. The CDR3 region of rearranged TCR beta genes was amplified from genomic DNA by a multiplex PCR assay. The Illumina HiSeq System was used to sequence the amplified TCR beta libraries as 87-base-pair reads. The source study handled its data this way. A later analysis tallied approximately 87 million unique TCR beta chains across the 600 to 700 repertoires, and some 12 million of those chains were shared by two or more donors. Raw reads were error-corrected and collapsed into unique sequences by a nearest-neighbor algorithm in which closely related sequences were merged to remove PCR and sequencing errors. CDR3 sequences were aligned to IMGT reference sequences to assign V, D and J gene segments. For a sequence to be retained, a match of at least six nucleotides to both a V gene segment and a J gene segment was required. A rearrangement was called productive if the CDR3 had no stop codons and remained in frame with V and J, and every other rearrangement was called non-productive. CDR3 was defined by IMGT convention, running from the second conserved V-encoded cysteine to the conserved J-encoded phenylalanine. The earlier analysis of about 610 of the donors excluded sequences that lacked an unambiguous match to a single V gene segment. In an earlier analysis of 500 to 750 of the donors, V segments were called functional above 56.7% productive rearrangements and were called segregating when the between-donor standard deviation exceeded 5%. A statistical classification framework was built for diagnosing cytomegalovirus status from the catalog of TCR beta chain sequences. In a later analysis, TCR nucleotide sequences were compared against IMGT/GENE-DB human TR gene sequences so that V and J genes could be assigned. The TCRdist pipeline was used in a later analysis to assign CDR3 sequences and most-parsimonious VDJ recombination scenarios. In a later analysis, each TCR beta chain was defined by its CDR3 amino acid sequence together with its V-gene family, and reads without a unique V-gene family were excluded. A later analysis removed 592 highly shared, low-generation-probability nucleotide sequences to deal with suspected cross-contamination and a sequencing artifact. In a later analysis, a clonal expansion index was calculated for each public chain from normalized within-repertoire ranks of inferred template counts. In a later analysis, generation probabilities were computed using a VDJ recombination model fitted to out-of-frame rearrangements, and the results were checked against IGoR. A later analysis scored TCR-TCR, TCR-HLA and TCR-CMV co-occurrence with hypergeometric tests, applying a repertoire-size bias correction to TCR pairs. In a later analysis, false discovery rates were estimated by permuting HLA or CMV assignments 20 times. In a later analysis, co-occurring TCRs were grouped using DBSCAN, with TCRdist sequence similarity added in when clustering inside HLA-allele-positive subsets. Co-occurrence clustering excluded repertoires with fewer than 30,000 or more than 120,000 public chains, plus five with anomalous nucleotide sharing. This immuneACCESS table, as held by TCRdb, lists in-frame sequences with V and J called but not all clones. Of the missing ones, under half trace to an unresolved V gene in checked studies; the others have no known cause. That table supplies the V and J calls and clone size; D and trimming were determined from the DNA. The sample table contains some 180,000 clones; only one count was recorded for approximately 9.5% of them. The top ten clones comprise over 1% of the sample.

The cohort consisted of 600 to 750 healthy bone marrow donors. At the time of sampling, all cohort members were nominally healthy, though unrecorded immune exposures were likely present. The donor tested CMV seropositive and was one of the 289 seropositive cohort members. A peripheral blood sample was provided by each donor, and peripheral blood mononuclear cells were used for TCR beta sequencing. The Qiagen DNeasy Blood Extraction Kit was used to extract genomic DNA from the blood cell samples. In regard to this clone: This clone's antigen is unknown. Base quality data are lacking; no much larger clone is found one base away.

According to the germline V gene, CDR1 reads SGHRS and CDR2 reads YFSETQ. V and J are truncated by 5 bases and 0 bases respectively, leaving an intervening sequence of 12 bases. The CDR3 has 14 amino acids, counting the end cysteine and phenylalanine. CDR3 DNA only is kept here, 42 bases in frame from base 1. The investigation overall reported the following: Some IMGT-functional V segments, including TRBV6-2 and TRBV6-3, could not be told apart with the 87-base-pair reads, so those segments were excluded. The authors suggested that the approach could potentially be extended to other disease states and immunological phenotypes. Because some donors lacked HLA typing at each locus, the association tests relied only on the typed subset. In a later analysis, HLA-associated TCR beta chains showed more clonal expansion and lower generation probabilities than non-associated chains that were equally common. Correlated functional status among segregating V segments might reflect linkage disequilibrium, but an unknown experimental factor could not be ruled out. According to a later analysis, parvovirus B19, influenza, CMV and Epstein-Barr virus appeared linked to several top co-occurrence clusters. Most CMV-associated TCR beta chains appeared to be HLA-restricted in a later analysis, and the HLA associations seemed to be driven largely by CMV exposure. Cytomegalovirus status was reported to be diagnosed by the classifier with high specificity and sensitivity in both the original and validation cohorts. Because counts were too low, about 15 rarely observed V segments, including chromosome 9 orphons, were left out of the earlier analysis of 500 to 750 of the donors. Presence/absence analyses assumed roughly uniform sequencing depth across donors, an assumption that may not hold. In an earlier analysis of several hundred of the donors, most TCR beta V segments were observed in productive rearrangements about 90% or about 30% of the time, broadly matching IMGT annotations. The study listed over 150 TCR beta chains as associated with cytomegalovirus. A later genetic analysis associated a missense DCLRE1C variant with V-gene and J-gene trimming of TCR beta chains, and an independent cohort replicated the association. At a false discovery rate of 0.05, a later analysis linked 16,951 TCR beta sequences to specific HLA alleles. The sequencing pipeline was judged likely to have produced a cluster of highly shared sequence variants as a technical artifact. A further reported finding was that TCR beta sequences accurately predicted the HLA-A and HLA-B alleles for most subjects in the first cohort. In vitro tests confirmed that a few of the cytomegalovirus-associated TCR beta chains recognize cytomegalovirus antigens. Only TCR beta chains were sequenced in this cohort, and the absence of alpha or paired-chain data limited detectable features. Assigning TCR associations to individual alleles was difficult when HLA alleles, especially DR and DQ, strongly co-occurred. A later analysis found that TCR association rates varied across HLA loci, with DRB1 alleles showing the most associated TCRs and HLA-C alleles the fewest. The only immune exposure information available for the cohort was CMV serostatus. In a later genetic analysis, fewer N-insertions in productive TCRs were reported among donors in an Asian-associated ancestry cluster than the roughly 700-donor mean. While some public TCRs were present in many individuals, most TCR sequences turned up only very rarely across donors.

The source of this sequence is a woman in her 30s in good health and CMV-seropositive. In this chain, TRBV5-1 is recombined with TRBJ2-7, with no D gene named confidently. Sequencing was carried out using PBMCs. The base sequence is TGCGCCAGCAGTTCCTACGTGAGCTCCTACGAGCAGTACTTC. It is translated as CASSSYVSSYEQYF.